A single sample gave rise to the 15 T cell receptor beta chains below, sequenced in a study of blood T cell repertoires in COVID-19. Data came from immunoSEQ multiplex PCR; TCRdb stores just in-frame clones and leaves some out. The sample holds about 130,000 clones; about 88% are singletons and the top ten take about 1%. The source material was peripheral blood. The receptors here all came from a woman aged 80 or older with acute or convalescent COVID-19.

V usage is TRBV4-2 and J usage is TRBJ2-7; 7 bases fit TRBD2. The CDR3 is 16 residues long. After removal of 0 bases from V and 7 bases from J, the junction contained 12 bases not matched to a gene. Germline V gives CDR1 LGHNA, CDR2 YNFKEQ. Written as DNA, the CDR3 is TGTGCCAGCAGCCAAGAACGGGACTACCCGTTCCTGGAGCAGTACTTC. Its translation: CASSQERDYPFLEQYF.

The chain carries TRBV10-1 and TRBJ1-2, with unresolved D. V was cut by 5 bases and J by 2 bases, with 9 bases left in between. Germline CDR1 reads WNHNN; CDR2 reads SYGVQD (reference sequence). The CDR3 has 13 amino acids. The CDR3 here is CASSFGQNYGYTF. For the CDR3, the DNA is TGCGCCAGCAGTTTTGGGCAGAACTATGGCTACACCTTC.

V gene TRBV27 combines with J gene TRBJ2-7, with 7 nucleotides matching TRBD1. The CDR3 covers 14 residues. V gave up 5 bases and J gave up 5 bases; unmatched junction bases: 9. Looked up from germline, CDR1 is MNHEY and CDR2 is SMNVEV (reference sequence). The CDR3 DNA sequence: TGTGCCAGCAGTCTGGGACAGCCAGGGGACGAGCAGTACTTC. It is translated as CASSLGQPGDEQYF.

This clone came up a few times. The gene calls are TRBV4-2 and TRBJ2-1; D is ambiguous. The V end was cut by 1 base, the J end by 3 bases, with 7 bases between. The CDR3 consists of 14 residues. Germline V CDR1 and CDR2: LGHNA, YNFKEQ. The CDR3 region has the DNA TGTGCCAGCAGCCAAGCCGGTCGCTACAATGAGCAGTTCTTC. Encoded protein: CASSQAGRYNEQFF.

The gene calls are TRBV28 and TRBJ1-2, with a possible D match to TRBD1 (6 bases). The CDR3 length is 14 residues. CDR1 is MDHEN and CDR2 is SYDVKM in the germline V gene. Trimming took off 5 bases at V and 4 bases at J, with 14 bases between the two ends. The CDR3 is CASSSRGEGYGYTF. CDR3 DNA: TGTGCCAGCAGTAGTAGGGGGGAGGGCTATGGCTACACCTTC.

This chain's CDR3 is CSASWWTKTSTDTQYF. As DNA, the CDR3 is TGCAGTGCTAGTTGGTGGACTAAAACTAGCACAGATACGCAGTATTTT. The chain combines TRBV20-1 with TRBJ2-3; possible D gene TRBD2, 6 bases. There are 16 residues in the CDR3. The germline CDR1 and CDR2 sequences are DFQATT and SNEGSKA (reference sequence). Trimming shortened V by 3 bases and J by 0 bases, and 16 bases separated the two germline ends.

J is TRBJ1-4 and V is TRBV11-2; D is perhaps TRBD1 (5 bases). CDR1 and CDR2 (germline): SGHAT, FQNNGV. CDR3 length equals 14 residues. Trimming cost V 4 bases and J 4 bases, with 10 bases left between them. CDR3: CASSSGFGNEKLFF. Here the CDR3 DNA reads TGTGCCAGCAGCTCAGGGTTTGGTAATGAAAAACTGTTTTTT.

V and J are TRBV3-1 (or the pseudogene TRBV3-2) and TRBJ1-6, with D maybe TRBD1 (6 bases). V lost 0 bases and J 9 bases, leaving 15 bases between the germline ends. The CDR3 runs to 16 residues. CDR1 is LGHDT, CDR2 YNNKEL, per germline (reference sequence). The CDR3 protein is CASSQETQGPSSPLHF. CDR3 nucleotides: TGTGCCAGCAGCCAAGAAACACAGGGCCCCAGTTCACCCCTCCACTTT.

The rearrangement joins TRBV4-2 to TRBJ2-6; 7 positions agree with TRBD2. Germline CDR1 LGHNA, CDR2 YNFKEQ. The CDR3 has 16 amino acids. Germline trimming cut 0 bases from V and 4 bases from J; bases unmatched to any gene: 3. Here the CDR3 reads CASSQEGGNGANVLTF. The CDR3 nucleotides read TGTGCCAGCAGCCAAGAGGGGGGGAACGGGGCCAACGTCCTGACTTTC.

The V gene is TRBV5-8, the J gene TRBJ2-1; a weak D match, TRBD2 (6 bases). The V end lost 2 bases, the J end lost 10 bases, and 10 bases lay between the germline ends. This CDR3 contains 12 residues. Germline assignment: CDR1 SGHTS and CDR2 YDEGEE. Here the CDR3 reads CASSFVGGEQFF. The CDR3 coding sequence is TGTGCCAGCAGCTTTGTTGGGGGGGAGCAGTTCTTC.

The chain has TRBV7-8 and TRBJ2-5; TRBD1 is a possible D gene (6 bases). Germline CDR1 reads SGHVS; CDR2 reads FQNEAQ. This CDR3 spans 12 amino acids. V was cut by 5 bases and J by 5 bases, with 9 bases left in between. The CDR3 bases are TGTGCCAGCAGCCAGGGGTCGGAGACCCAGTACTTC. It yields the protein CASSQGSETQYF.

This chain uses TRBV10-3 with TRBJ1-2, with D possibly being TRBD1 (6 bases). Germline lookup yields CDR1 ENHRY and CDR2 SYGVKD. There are 14 residues in the CDR3. V gave up 3 bases and J gave up 7 bases, with 15 bases separating them. CDR3 sequence: CAISDGTTSSGYTF. The CDR3 DNA follows: TGTGCCATCAGTGATGGGACAACAAGTTCTGGCTACACCTTC.

This clone came up once. CDR3 DNA sequence: TGTGCCAGCAGTCCTACAGGGGACACCGGGGAGCTGTTTTTT. Translated, it gives CASSPTGDTGELFF. The chain combines TRBV2 with TRBJ2-2, with TRBD1 matching 7 bases. The CDR3 is 14 amino acids. V shed 5 bases, J shed 3 bases, and the junction held 3 bases outside the gene matches. Germline assignment: CDR1 SNHLY and CDR2 FYNNEI.

The CDR3, as DNA: TGTGCCAGTAGTATACTTGGGCAGGGGTACTTTGGCTACACCTTC. Its protein product is CASSILGQGYFGYTF. V usage is TRBV19 and J usage is TRBJ1-2, with D possibly matching TRBD1 (6 bases). Germline values: CDR1 LNHDA, CDR2 SQIVND (reference sequence). The length of the CDR3 is 15 residues. V gave up 2 bases and J gave up 7 bases, with 17 bases separating them. Full variable domain (outside the CDR3, taken from reference TRBV19 and TRBJ1-2): DGGITQSPKYLFRKEGQNVTLSCEQNLNHDAMYWYRQDPGQGLRLIYYSQIVNDFQKGDIAEGYSVSREKKESFPLTVTSAQKNPTAFYLCASSILGQGYFGYTFGSGTRLTVV.

The chain joins TRBV19 to TRBJ1-2, with D possibly TRBD1 on 6 matching bases. Germline V CDR1 and CDR2: LNHDA, SQIVND (reference sequence). The CDR3 has 14 residues. V lost 4 bases to trimming and J lost 5 bases, with 14 bases between them. CDR3 protein: CASSTTGRPYGYTF. The CDR3 DNA reads TGTGCCAGTAGTACCACAGGGAGACCTTATGGCTACACCTTC.